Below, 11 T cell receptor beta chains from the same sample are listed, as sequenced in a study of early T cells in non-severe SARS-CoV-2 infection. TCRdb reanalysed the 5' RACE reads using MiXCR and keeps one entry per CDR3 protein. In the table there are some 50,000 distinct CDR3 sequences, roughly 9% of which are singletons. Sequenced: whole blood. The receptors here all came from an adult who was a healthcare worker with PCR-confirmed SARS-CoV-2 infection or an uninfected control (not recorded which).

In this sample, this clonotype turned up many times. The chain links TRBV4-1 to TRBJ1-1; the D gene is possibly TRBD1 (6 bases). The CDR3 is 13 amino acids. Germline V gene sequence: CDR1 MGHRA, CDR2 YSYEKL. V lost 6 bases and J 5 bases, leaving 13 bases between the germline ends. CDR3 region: CASRAQGETEAFF. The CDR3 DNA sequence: TGCGCCAGCAGGGCACAGGGAGAAACTGAAGCTTTCTTT.

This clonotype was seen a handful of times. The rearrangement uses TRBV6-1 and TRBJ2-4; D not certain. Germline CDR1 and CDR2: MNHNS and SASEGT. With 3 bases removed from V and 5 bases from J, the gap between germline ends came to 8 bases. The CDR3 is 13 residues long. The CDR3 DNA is TGTGCCAGCAGTGATATCAGCGAAAACATTCAGTACTTC. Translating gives CASSDISENIQYF.

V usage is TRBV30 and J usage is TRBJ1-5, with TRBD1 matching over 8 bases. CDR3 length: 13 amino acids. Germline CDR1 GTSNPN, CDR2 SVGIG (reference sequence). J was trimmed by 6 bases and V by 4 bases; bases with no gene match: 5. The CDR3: CAWNRDRTQPQHF. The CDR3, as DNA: TGTGCCTGGAATAGGGACAGGACTCAGCCCCAGCATTTT.

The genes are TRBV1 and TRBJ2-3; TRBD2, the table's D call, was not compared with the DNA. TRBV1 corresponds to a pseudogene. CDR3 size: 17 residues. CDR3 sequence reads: CTSSQEGPAGERDTQYF. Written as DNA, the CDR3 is TGCACCAGCAGCCAAGAGGGTCCAGCGGGGGAAAGAGATACGCAGTATTTT.

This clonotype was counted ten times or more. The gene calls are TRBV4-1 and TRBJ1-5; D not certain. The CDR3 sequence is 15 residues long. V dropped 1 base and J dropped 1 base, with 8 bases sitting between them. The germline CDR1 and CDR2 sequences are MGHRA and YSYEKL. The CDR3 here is CASSQGLISNQPQHF. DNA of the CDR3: TGCGCCAGCAGCCAAGGGCTTATAAGCAATCAGCCCCAGCATTTT.

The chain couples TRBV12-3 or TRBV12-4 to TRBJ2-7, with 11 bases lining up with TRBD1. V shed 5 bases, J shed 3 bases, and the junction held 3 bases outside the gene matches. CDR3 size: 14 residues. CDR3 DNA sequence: TGTGCCAGCAGTCCCGGGACAGGGGGCTACGAGCAGTACTTC. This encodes CASSPGTGGYEQYF.

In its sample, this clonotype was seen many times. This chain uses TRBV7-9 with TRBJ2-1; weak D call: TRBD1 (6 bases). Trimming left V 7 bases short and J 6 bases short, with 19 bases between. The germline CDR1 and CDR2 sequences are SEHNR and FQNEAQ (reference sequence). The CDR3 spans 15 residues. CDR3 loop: CASKNGAGVLNEQFF. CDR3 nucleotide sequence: TGTGCCAGCAAGAACGGGGCAGGGGTCCTCAATGAGCAGTTCTTC.

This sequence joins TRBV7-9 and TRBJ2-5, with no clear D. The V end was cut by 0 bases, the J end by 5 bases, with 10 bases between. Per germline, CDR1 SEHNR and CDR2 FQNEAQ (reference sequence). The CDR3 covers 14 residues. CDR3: CASSLAHGPETQYF. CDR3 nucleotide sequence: TGTGCCAGCAGCTTAGCACACGGCCCGGAGACCCAGTACTTC.

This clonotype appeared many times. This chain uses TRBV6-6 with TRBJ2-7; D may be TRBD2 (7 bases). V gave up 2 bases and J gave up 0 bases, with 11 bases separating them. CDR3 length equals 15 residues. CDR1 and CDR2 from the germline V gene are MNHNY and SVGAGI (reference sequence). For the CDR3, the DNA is TGTGCCAGCAGTTACGTGGGGGGGCTCTCCTACGAGCAGTACTTC. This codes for CASSYVGGLSYEQYF.

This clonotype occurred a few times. The CDR3 is CASSHPAPSGANVLTF. The CDR3 DNA reads TGTGCCAGCAGCCACCCAGCCCCTTCTGGGGCCAACGTCCTGACTTTC. The V gene is TRBV14, the J gene TRBJ2-6; D remains ambiguous. The CDR3 spans 16 residues. Germline-derived CDR1 and CDR2 are SGHDN and FVKESK. Trimming took off 3 bases at V and 1 base at J, with 10 bases between the two ends.

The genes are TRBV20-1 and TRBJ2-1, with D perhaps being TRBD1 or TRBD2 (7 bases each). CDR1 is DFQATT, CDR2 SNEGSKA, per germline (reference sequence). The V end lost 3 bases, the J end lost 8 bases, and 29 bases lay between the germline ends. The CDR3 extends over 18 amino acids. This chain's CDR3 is CSASSTPPGGAHFDEQFF. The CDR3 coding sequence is TGCAGTGCTAGTAGTACCCCCCCAGGGGGGGCCCATTTCGATGAGCAGTTCTTC.